This passage covers 25 T cell receptor beta chains from one sample sequenced in a study of T cells after yellow fever vaccination. TCRdb re-derived calls from the 5' RACE reads in MiXCR, one entry per CDR3 protein. The sample lists about 350,000 distinct CDR3 sequences, less than 9.5% occurring once. Here the sequenced sample was PBMCs, taken more than 35 days after the first yellow fever vaccination. The origin of the receptors is a man aged 18 to 29 who received the YFV17D yellow fever vaccine.

This clonotype was seen many times. The V and J genes are TRBV12-3 or TRBV12-4 and TRBJ1-4, with D perhaps matching TRBD1 (6 bases). V lost 2 bases, J lost 7 bases, and 8 bases lay in between. The length of the CDR3 is 13 residues. The CDR3 DNA reads TGTGCCAGCAGTTTACGCAGGGGTGAAAAACTGTTTTTT. It codes for CASSLRRGEKLFF.

Only a few counts were recorded for this clonotype. This chain links TRBV6-4 with TRBJ2-3; D may be TRBD1 (5 bases). Germline-derived CDR1 and CDR2 are MRHNA and SNTAGT. The CDR3 is 14 residues long. Trimming removed 6 bases at V and 6 bases at J, with 16 bases between. The CDR3 sequence: CASRVQGLRDTQYF. CDR3 coding DNA: TGTGCCAGCAGGGTTCAGGGTTTAAGGGATACGCAGTATTTT.

The V and J genes are TRBV4-3 and TRBJ1-1, with TRBD1 identical over 8 bases. Trimming removed 6 bases from V and 3 bases from J; junction bases left unmatched: 6. This CDR3 has 14 amino acids. Per the germline V gene, CDR1 is LGHNA and CDR2 is YSLEER. CDR3 in amino acids: CASSPGGADTEAFF. The CDR3 DNA sequence: TGCGCCAGCAGTCCAGGGGGCGCGGACACTGAAGCTTTCTTT.

In this sample, this clonotype turned up a few times. The chain combines TRBV10-3 with TRBJ2-5; no firm D call. The CDR3 loop spans 15 amino acids. CDR1 and CDR2 (germline): ENHRY, SYGVKD. V was clipped by 0 bases and J by 2 bases, with 10 bases between them. This CDR3 is CAISESGRNQETQYF. CDR3 in DNA: TGTGCCATCAGTGAGTCAGGCAGAAATCAAGAGACCCAGTACTTC.

This clonotype was seen only a few times. The CDR3 spells CSILVSGGNIQYF. CDR3 coding DNA: TGCAGCATCTTGGTTTCGGGAGGAAACATTCAGTACTTC. The genes are TRBV29-1 and TRBJ2-4; TRBD2 aligns across 7 bases. V shed 8 bases, J shed 6 bases, and the junction held 10 bases outside the gene matches. The CDR3 has 13 amino acids. Germline-derived CDR1 and CDR2 are SQVTM and ANQGSEA.

V gene TRBV20-1 combines with J gene TRBJ2-7; possibly TRBD2 for D (6 bases). V lost 3 bases and J 1 base, leaving 19 bases between the germline ends. The CDR3 has 16 amino acids. Germline values: CDR1 DFQATT, CDR2 SNEGSKA (reference sequence). The chain's CDR3 is CSASPIRDSISYEQYF. The CDR3 DNA reads as TGCAGTGCTAGCCCCATTAGGGACTCTATATCCTACGAGCAGTACTTC.

This clonotype was counted many times. This sequence joins TRBV11-2 and TRBJ2-5; the D gene is possibly TRBD1 (6 bases). The germline V gene has CDR1 SGHAT and CDR2 FQNNGV. The CDR3 extends over 16 amino acids. V shed 0 bases and J shed 5 bases, with 16 bases lying between them. The CDR3 DNA sequence: TGTGCCAGCAGCTTAGATCTCAGGGGTTCGGGCGAGACCCAGTACTTC. It yields the protein CASSLDLRGSGETQYF.

This clonotype came up a few times. V is TRBV5-4 and J is TRBJ2-7; D call uncertain. The CDR3 length is 13 residues. The V gene lost 3 bases and the J gene lost 0 bases, with 7 bases spanning the gap. CDR1 is SGHNT and CDR2 is YYREEE in the germline V gene (reference sequence). DNA of the CDR3: TGTGCCAGCAGCTCGCCGAGCTCCTACGAGCAGTACTTC. Translation: CASSSPSSYEQYF.

As regards this clonotype: The CDR3 carries no conserved terminal phenylalanine or tryptophan, so it likely arises from a read error. The gene calls are TRBV12-3 or TRBV12-4 and TRBJ1-5; 9 positions agree with TRBD1. The CDR3 extends over 15 amino acids. V lost 4 bases and J lost 7; bases outside the gene matches: 8. CDR3 bases: TGTGCCAGCAGTTCCGGGACAGGGTTTTACCAGCCCCAGCATTCT. The encoded protein is CASSSGTGFYQPQHS.

This chain connects TRBV5-4 to TRBJ2-3, with 9 nucleotides matching TRBD2. In germline, CDR1 is SGHNT, CDR2 YYREEE (reference sequence). This CDR3 spans 18 amino acids. Trimming took 0 bases from V and 2 from J; bases not matched to a gene: 10. CDR3: CASSLGALAGGSTDTQYF. CDR3 coding DNA: TGTGCCAGCAGCTTGGGGGCCCTTGCGGGGGGGTCCACAGATACGCAGTATTTT. Drawing the rest from reference TRBV5-4 and TRBJ2-3, the complete variable domain is ETGVTQSPTHLIKTRGQQVTLRCSSQSGHNTVSWYQQALGQGPQFIFQYYREEENGRGNFPPRFSGLQFPNYSSELNVNALELDDSALYLCASSLGALAGGSTDTQYFGPGTRLTVL.

The genes are TRBV7-6 and TRBJ2-3; 10 bases agree with TRBD2. Losses at the gene ends were 5 bases for V and 11 bases for J; bases not matched to a gene: 13. Per the germline V gene, CDR1 is SGHVS and CDR2 is FNYEAQ. This CDR3 contains 15 residues. This chain's CDR3 is CASSPRTSGSQWQYF. The CDR3 nucleotides are TGTGCCAGCAGCCCGAGGACTAGCGGTTCCCAGTGGCAGTATTTT.

For the CDR3, the DNA is TGTGCCAGCAGTTACTCCACAGGGAAAGAGACCCAGTACTTC. This translates into CASSYSTGKETQYF. The chain has TRBV6-5 and TRBJ2-5, with a possible D match to TRBD1 (6 bases). V was cut by 0 bases and J by 3 bases, with 8 bases left in between. CDR1 MNHEY and CDR2 SVGAGI come from the germline V gene. The CDR3 is 14 amino acids.

This clonotype was found many times. The chain uses TRBV3-1 and TRBJ2-7, with D possibly matching TRBD1 (5 bases). Trimming shortened V by 4 bases and J by 3 bases, and 13 bases separated the two germline ends. Germline V lookup: CDR1 LGHDT, CDR2 YNNKEL (reference sequence). The CDR3 covers 14 residues. The CDR3 loop reads CASSRGSPGYEQYF. In nucleotides, the CDR3 is TGTGCCAGCAGCCGGGGCAGTCCTGGCTACGAGCAGTACTTC.

The sample holds many counts of this clonotype. The chain's CDR3 is CASSPYDSSTDTQYF. The CDR3 nucleotides are TGCGCCAGCAGCCCCTATGACAGCAGCACAGATACGCAGTATTTT. The J gene is TRBJ2-3, the V gene TRBV5-1, with D tentatively TRBD1 (5 bases). Germline lookup yields CDR1 SGHRS and CDR2 YFSETQ. Trimming removed 4 bases from V and 0 bases from J, with 12 bases in between. The CDR3 loop spans 15 amino acids.

The V and J genes are TRBV12-3 or TRBV12-4 and TRBJ1-5, with TRBD1 as a possible D gene (6 bases). This CDR3 is built from 14 residues. Between the trimmed V and J ends, which lost 3 bases and 3 bases, there was a span of 9 bases. The CDR3 bases are TGTGCCAGCAGTTTTCGGACAGCCAATCAGCCCCAGCATTTT. As protein: CASSFRTANQPQHF.

This clonotype has a handful of counts. The rearrangement uses TRBV12-3 or TRBV12-4 and TRBJ2-1; 10 nucleotides align to TRBD1. This CDR3 region has 15 residues. V shed 5 bases, J shed 5 bases, and the junction held 6 bases outside the gene matches. The CDR3 DNA reads TGTGCCAGCAGTAGCCGGGACAGGGGCGACAATGAGCAGTTCTTC. Protein sequence: CASSSRDRGDNEQFF.

The V and J genes are TRBV6-1 and TRBJ1-6; weak D call: TRBD1 (5 bases). Germline CDR1 MNHNS, CDR2 SASEGT. The CDR3 spans 15 residues. The V end lost 2 bases, the J end lost 6 bases, and 11 bases lay between the germline ends. The CDR3 DNA reads TGTGCCAGCAGTGAATGGTCAGGGACTAATTCACCCCTCCACTTT. Protein: CASSEWSGTNSPLHF.

This clonotype was seen a few times. The chain couples TRBV15 to TRBJ1-2, with a weak D call TRBD1 (6 bases). V was shortened by 0 bases and J by 3 bases, with 8 bases between the two germline ends. The CDR3 has 14 residues. CDR1 and CDR2 from the germline V gene are LNHNV and YYDKDF (reference sequence). The CDR3 DNA reads as TGTGCCACCAGCAGAGAGACAGGAGACTATGGCTACACCTTC. It codes for CATSRETGDYGYTF.

The rearrangement uses TRBV10-3 and TRBJ2-1; possible D gene TRBD2, 5 bases. Trimming removed 2 bases at V and 6 bases at J, with 20 bases between. Per the germline V gene, CDR1 is ENHRY and CDR2 is SYGVKD. The CDR3 runs to 17 residues. CDR3 amino acids: CAISEPEAGRTSNEQFF. DNA for the CDR3: TGTGCCATCAGTGAGCCGGAGGCAGGCAGAACCTCCAATGAGCAGTTCTTC.

The rearrangement links TRBV4-3 to TRBJ1-2; possibly TRBD1 for D (5 bases). V was shortened by 4 bases and J by 4 bases, with 25 bases between the two germline ends. CDR3 length: 18 residues. The V gene's germline CDR1 is LGHNA and CDR2 YSLEER. The CDR3 coding sequence is TGCGCCAGCAGCCCCCCTCCGTCGCAGACCAAGGGACTCTATGGCTACACCTTC. Translating it yields CASSPPPSQTKGLYGYTF.

This clonotype was picked up a small number of times. V is TRBV15 and J is TRBJ2-1, with TRBD2 matching 7 bases. This CDR3 has 14 amino acids. V trimming: 1 base; J trimming: 10 bases; junction bases outside the gene matches: 7. Per germline, CDR1 LNHNV and CDR2 YYDKDF (reference sequence). The CDR3 bases are TGTGCCACCAGCAGAGTTGAGAGCGGGAAGGAGCAGTTCTTC. This sequence encodes CATSRVESGKEQFF.

The chain carries TRBV4-2 and TRBJ1-2; D remains unclear. Trimming took 1 base from V and 0 from J, leaving 12 bases between them. Germline values: CDR1 LGHNA, CDR2 YNFKEQ. The CDR3 has 16 residues. CDR3 DNA: TGTGCCAGCAGCCAAGGAAACGCAGGAGCTAACTATGGCTACACCTTC. This translates into CASSQGNAGANYGYTF.

This clonotype occurred a few times. The V call is TRBV5-1, the J call TRBJ2-7; either TRBD1 or TRBD2 may fit D (6 bases each). This CDR3 is 15 amino acids long. The V end lost 0 bases, the J end lost 6 bases, and 16 bases lay between the germline ends. Germline assignment: CDR1 SGHRS and CDR2 YFSETQ. This CDR3 reads CASSLGGPFGSEQYF. CDR3 in DNA: TGCGCCAGCAGCTTGGGGGGGCCCTTCGGGAGCGAGCAGTACTTC.

V and J are TRBV4-3 and TRBJ2-3; D is perhaps TRBD1 (6 bases). The CDR3 is made up of 15 amino acids. Germline V lookup: CDR1 LGHNA, CDR2 YSLEER. Trimming stripped 2 bases from V and 6 bases from J, with 15 bases between. DNA for the CDR3: TGCGCCAGCAGCCAACGGGGATGGGACACGGATACGCAGTATTTT. This translates into CASSQRGWDTDTQYF.

The chain has TRBV5-1 and TRBJ2-4; 7 positions match TRBD2. The germline V gene encodes CDR1 SGHRS and CDR2 YFSETQ. CDR3 length equals 14 residues. J lost 9 bases, V lost 3 bases, and 9 bases had no gene match. The CDR3 coding sequence is TGCGCCAGCAGCTACCCGGGGGGTGAGGGCATTCAGTACTTC. Translated: CASSYPGGEGIQYF.